A single sample gave rise to the 18 T cell receptor beta chains below, sequenced in a study of shared clonotypes between healthy human individuals. Assay: immunoSEQ multiplex PCR; the TCRdb copy retains only in-frame clones and omits some. The sample lists 1.6 million or so clones, 98% to 99% seen once, with 0.36% in the top ten. The sequenced sample was naive CD4+ T cells sorted from blood. Subset described: CD45RA+ positively selected. These receptors were collected from a young man in good health.

A note on this clone: A read error may produce the germline difference seen at one junction end. V is TRBV27 and J is TRBJ2-3; D is uncertain. This CDR3 contains 14 residues. Germline assignment: CDR1 MNHEY and CDR2 SMNVEV (reference sequence). Written as DNA, the CDR3 is TGTGCCAGCAGCTATAATCCAGGAACAGCTACGCAGTATTTT. It specifies CASSYNPGTATQYF.

V is TRBV7-2 and J is TRBJ2-7; D might be TRBD1 or TRBD2, each matching 5 bases. The length of the CDR3 is 15 residues. In germline, CDR1 is SGHTA, CDR2 FQGNSA. V dropped 4 bases and J dropped 0 bases, with 13 bases sitting between them. CDR3 in DNA: TGTGCCAGCAGCTATAGGACGGGGCCCTCCTACGAGCAGTACTTC. It specifies CASSYRTGPSYEQYF. Full variable domain (outside the CDR3, taken from reference TRBV7-2 and TRBJ2-7): GAGVSQSPSNKVTEKGKDVELRCDPISGHTALYWYRQSLGQGLEFLIYFQGNSAPDKSGLPSDRFSAERTGGSVSTLTIQRTQQEDSAVYLCASSYRTGPSYEQYFGPGTRLTVT.

The chain carries TRBV7-2 and TRBJ1-2; weak D call: TRBD1 (5 bases). There are 14 residues in the CDR3. Deletions cut 0 bases from V and 2 bases from J, with 7 bases between. The germline CDR1 and CDR2 sequences are SGHTA and FQGNSA. The DNA for the CDR3 is TGTGCCAGCAGCTTAGCGCAGGGAAACTATGGCTACACCTTC. It translates to CASSLAQGNYGYTF.

The V call is TRBV4-3, the J call TRBJ2-3; D is ambiguous. CDR3 length equals 17 residues. Trimming stripped 0 bases from V and 0 bases from J, with 13 bases between. Germline V gene data show CDR1 as LGHNA and CDR2 as YSLEER. The CDR3 is CASSQDGVSGSTDTQYF. DNA for the CDR3: TGCGCCAGCAGCCAAGATGGAGTCTCTGGGAGCACAGATACGCAGTATTTT.

Details on this clone: Other DNA variants within this sample encode the same CDR3. The V call is TRBV5-1, the J call TRBJ2-7, with TRBD2 identical over 7 bases. This CDR3 has 14 residues. V gave up 2 bases and J gave up 2 bases; unmatched junction bases: 4. The germline CDR1 and CDR2 sequences are SGHRS and YFSETQ. CDR3 residues: CASSLTGGPYEQYF. CDR3 sequence (DNA): TGCGCCAGCAGCTTAACGGGAGGCCCCTACGAGCAGTACTTC.

The V call is TRBV19, the J call TRBJ2-5; tentatively, D is TRBD1 or TRBD2 (5 bases each). Trimming cost V 2 bases and J 1 base, with 17 bases left between them. From germline, CDR1 is LNHDA and CDR2 SQIVND (reference sequence). CDR3 length: 17 residues. The DNA for the CDR3 is TGTGCCAGTAGTATAAGTTGGGGGAGCCCATTCCAAGAGACCCAGTACTTC. Its translation: CASSISWGSPFQETQYF.

This chain joins TRBV5-5 and TRBJ1-1; D remains ambiguous. The V and J ends lost 4 bases and 1 base respectively, with 14 bases between them. Per germline, CDR1 SGHKS and CDR2 YYEKEE (reference sequence). The CDR3 runs to 15 residues. CDR3 nucleotides: TGTGCCAGCAGCACACCACGGGAGGGGAACACTGAAGCTTTCTTT. Its translation is CASSTPREGNTEAFF. Drawing the rest from reference TRBV5-5 and TRBJ1-1, the complete variable domain is DAGVTQSPTHLIKTRGQQVTLRCSPISGHKSVSWYQQVLGQGPQFIFQYYEKEERGRGNFPDRFSARQFPNYSSELNVNALLLGDSALYLCASSTPREGNTEAFFGQGTRLTVV.

V and J are TRBV7-8 and TRBJ1-2, with D possibly TRBD1 on 5 matching bases. The CDR3 has 13 amino acids. V dropped 5 bases and J dropped 5 bases, with 12 bases sitting between them. The V gene's germline CDR1 is SGHVS and CDR2 FQNEAQ. CDR3 sequence (DNA): TGTGCCAGCAGCCAAGAAGCAGGGTATGGCTACACCTTC. This gives the protein CASSQEAGYGYTF.

This chain connects TRBV11-3 to TRBJ2-3; the match to TRBD1 covers 9 bases. V lost 6 bases, J lost 2 bases, and 6 bases stayed unmatched. In germline, CDR1 is SGHNT, CDR2 YENEEA. This CDR3 has 15 amino acids. The CDR3: CASSPGTGFTDTQYF. The DNA of the CDR3 is TGTGCCAGCAGTCCCGGGACAGGGTTCACAGATACGCAGTATTTT.

The chain uses TRBV28 and TRBJ2-2; unclear D gene. The length of the CDR3 is 15 residues. The V gene's germline CDR1 is MDHEN and CDR2 SYDVKM. The germline V and J ends were trimmed by 2 bases and 5 bases, with 12 bases remaining between them. The CDR3 loop is CASSLPGFPTGELFF. The DNA for the CDR3 is TGTGCCAGCAGTTTACCCGGTTTCCCGACCGGGGAGCTGTTTTTT.

The chain recombines TRBV11-2 with TRBJ2-7; D is unresolved. This CDR3 contains 16 residues. Germline loops: CDR1 SGHAT, CDR2 FQNNGV. V was clipped by 0 bases and J by 3 bases, with 15 bases between them. Here the CDR3 DNA reads TGTGCCAGCAGCTTAGAGGTAGGGTCCAAGGTCTACGAGCAGTACTTC. Translated, it gives CASSLEVGSKVYEQYF.

With regard to this clone: Other DNA sequences within the sample encode an identical CDR3. The rearrangement uses TRBV6-4 and TRBJ2-1; no reliable D call. Trimming cost V 2 bases and J 0 bases, with 2 bases left between them. CDR3 length equals 13 residues. CDR1 and CDR2 (germline): MRHNA, SNTAGT. The CDR3 nucleotides read TGTGCCAGCAGTGACAGCTCCTACAATGAGCAGTTCTTC. This encodes CASSDSSYNEQFF.

Remarks on this clone: The same CDR3 arises from other DNA sequences in this sample as well. The chain couples TRBV5-1 to TRBJ2-7; a possible D gene is TRBD2 (5 bases). The CDR3 is made up of 14 amino acids. V was pared by 4 bases and J by 3 bases, with 14 bases between. Germline-derived CDR1 and CDR2 are SGHRS and YFSETQ. In DNA, the CDR3 is TGCGCCAGCAGCCCAACGACGGGGAACTACGAGCAGTACTTC. Translated, it gives CASSPTTGNYEQYF.

J is TRBJ1-2 and V is TRBV14; no clear D. CDR3 length: 14 amino acids. Germline CDR1 and CDR2: SGHDN and FVKESK. V lost 1 base to trimming and J lost 1 base, with 7 bases between them. The CDR3 spells CASSQGLLNYGYTF. CDR3 sequence (DNA): TGTGCCAGCAGCCAAGGACTCCTTAACTATGGCTACACCTTC.

The chain links TRBV6-5 to TRBJ2-1; the D is unclear. The V and J ends lost 4 bases and 9 bases respectively, with 7 bases between them. This CDR3 spans 11 amino acids. The V gene's germline CDR1 is MNHEY and CDR2 SVGAGI. CDR3 in amino acids: CASSSPSEQFF. The CDR3 bases are TGTGCCAGCAGTTCCCCGAGTGAGCAGTTCTTC.

The chain has TRBV10-1 and TRBJ1-5; D possibly corresponds to TRBD1 (5 bases). Trimming removed 5 bases from V and 2 bases from J, with 7 bases in between. Germline V gene lookup returns CDR1 WNHNN and CDR2 SYGVQD (reference sequence). CDR3 length: 13 amino acids. CDR3 DNA sequence: TGCGCCAGCAGTAAGGGGCGCAATCAGCCCCAGCATTTT. Translating gives CASSKGRNQPQHF.

The rearrangement joins TRBV6-5 to TRBJ1-5, with D unclear. V lost 0 bases to trimming and J lost 3 bases, with 9 bases between them. Germline loops: CDR1 MNHEY, CDR2 SVGAGI. This CDR3 has 15 amino acids. CDR3 in DNA: TGTGCCAGCAGTTACTCGGTGGGAAACAATCAGCCCCAGCATTTT. Protein: CASSYSVGNNQPQHF.

V usage is TRBV6-1 and J usage is TRBJ2-7; D not certain. Germline loops: CDR1 MNHNS, CDR2 SASEGT. The CDR3 has 14 amino acids. Trimming took off 3 bases at V and 3 bases at J, with 12 bases between the two ends. In DNA form, the CDR3 reads TGTGCCAGCAGTGAGCTAACGGAACACTACGAGCAGTACTTC. Protein sequence: CASSELTEHYEQYF.